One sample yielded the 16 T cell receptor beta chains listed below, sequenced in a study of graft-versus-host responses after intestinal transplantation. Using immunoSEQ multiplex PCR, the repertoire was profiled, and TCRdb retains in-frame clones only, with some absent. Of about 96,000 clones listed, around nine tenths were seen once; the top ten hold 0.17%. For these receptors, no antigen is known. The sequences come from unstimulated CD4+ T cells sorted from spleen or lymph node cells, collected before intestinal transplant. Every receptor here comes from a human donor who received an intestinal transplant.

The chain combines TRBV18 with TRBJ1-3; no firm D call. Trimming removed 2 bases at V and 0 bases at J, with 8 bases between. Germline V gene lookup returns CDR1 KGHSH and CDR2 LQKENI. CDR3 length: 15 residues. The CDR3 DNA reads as TGTGCCAGCTCACCAACCCCGGGCTCTGGAAACACCATATATTTT. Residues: CASSPTPGSGNTIYF.

The CDR3 DNA reads as TGCGCCAGCAGTTCAGGGACAGGTAATGAGCAGTTCTTC. This sequence encodes CASSSGTGNEQFF. This chain joins TRBV5-1 and TRBJ2-1; 8 bases align to TRBD1. The V gene's germline CDR1 is SGHRS and CDR2 YFSETQ. Trimming at V came to 5 bases and at J to 7 bases, leaving 5 bases not matched to a gene. This CDR3 is 13 amino acids long. Together with reference TRBV5-1 and TRBJ2-1, the CDR3 gives the full variable domain: KAGVTQTPRYLIKTRGQQVTLSCSPISGHRSVSWYQQTPGQGLQFLFEYFSETQRNKGNFPGRFSGRQFSNSRSEMNVSTLELGDSALYLCASSSGTGNEQFFGPGTRLTVL.

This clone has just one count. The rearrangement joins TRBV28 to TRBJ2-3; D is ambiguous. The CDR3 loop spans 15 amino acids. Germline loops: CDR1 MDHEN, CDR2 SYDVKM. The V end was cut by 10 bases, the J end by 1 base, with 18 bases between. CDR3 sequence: CAIMTLGSGTDTQYF. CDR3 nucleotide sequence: TGTGCCATAATGACGTTGGGCTCGGGCACAGATACGCAGTATTTT.

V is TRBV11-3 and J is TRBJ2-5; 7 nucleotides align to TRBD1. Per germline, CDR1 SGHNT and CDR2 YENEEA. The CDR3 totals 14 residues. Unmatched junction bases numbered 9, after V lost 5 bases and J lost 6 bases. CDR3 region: CASSPDRIIKTQYF. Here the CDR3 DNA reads TGTGCCAGCAGCCCGGACAGGATTATTAAGACCCAGTACTTC.

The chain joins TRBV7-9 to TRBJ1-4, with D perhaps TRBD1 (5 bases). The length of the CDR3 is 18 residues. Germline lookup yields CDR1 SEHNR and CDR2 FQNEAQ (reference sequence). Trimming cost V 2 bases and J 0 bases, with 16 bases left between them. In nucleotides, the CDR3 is TGTGCCAGCAGCTTAATTCAGGGTCGGTTCGCAACTAATGAAAAACTGTTTTTT. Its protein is CASSLIQGRFATNEKLFF.

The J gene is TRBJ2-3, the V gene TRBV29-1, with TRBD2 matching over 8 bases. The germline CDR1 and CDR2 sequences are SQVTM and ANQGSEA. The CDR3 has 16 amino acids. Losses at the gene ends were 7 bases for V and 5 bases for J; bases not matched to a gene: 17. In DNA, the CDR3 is TGCAGCGCCGAAAAGTCATGGCGGGGGGCGGGAGATACGCAGTATTTT. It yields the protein CSAEKSWRGAGDTQYF.

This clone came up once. The DNA of the CDR3 is TGTGCCAGCAGCCAGGGCGGGCCAGGCACAGATACGCAGTATTTT. This codes for CASSQGGPGTDTQYF. The J gene is TRBJ2-3, the V gene TRBV4-2; perhaps TRBD2 as D (5 bases). The CDR3 consists of 15 residues. With 3 bases removed from V and 1 base from J, the gap between germline ends came to 11 bases. CDR1 is LGHNA, CDR2 YNFKEQ, per germline.

The CDR3 DNA reads as TGTGCCAGCAGACCAACCACCTCTCGACAGACCGACAGGGAGCTGTTTTTT. Its protein product is CASRPTTSRQTDRELFF. This chain joins TRBV27 and TRBJ2-2, with a weak D call TRBD1 (5 bases). From germline, CDR1 is MNHEY and CDR2 SMNVEV (reference sequence). Trimming took off 6 bases at V and 9 bases at J, with 26 bases between the two ends. This CDR3 has 17 residues.

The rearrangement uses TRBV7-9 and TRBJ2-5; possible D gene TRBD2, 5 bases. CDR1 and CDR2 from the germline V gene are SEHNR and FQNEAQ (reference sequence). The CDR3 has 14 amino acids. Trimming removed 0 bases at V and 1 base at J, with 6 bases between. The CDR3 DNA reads TGTGCCAGCAGCTTAGCTGGGAGCCAAGAGACCCAGTACTTC. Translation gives CASSLAGSQETQYF.

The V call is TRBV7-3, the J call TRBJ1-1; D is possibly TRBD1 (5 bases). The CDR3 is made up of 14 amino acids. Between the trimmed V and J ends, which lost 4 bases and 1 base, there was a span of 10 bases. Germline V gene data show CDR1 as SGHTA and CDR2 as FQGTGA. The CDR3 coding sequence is TGTGCCAGCAGCTGGGGACTTGGGAACACTGAAGCTTTCTTT. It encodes CASSWGLGNTEAFF.

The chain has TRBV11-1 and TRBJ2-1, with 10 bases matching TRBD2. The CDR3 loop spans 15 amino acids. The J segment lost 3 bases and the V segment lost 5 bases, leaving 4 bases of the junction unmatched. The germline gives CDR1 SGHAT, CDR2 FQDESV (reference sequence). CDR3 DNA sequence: TGTGCCAGCAGCCGCGGACTAGCGGACTACAATGAGCAGTTCTTC. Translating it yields CASSRGLADYNEQFF.

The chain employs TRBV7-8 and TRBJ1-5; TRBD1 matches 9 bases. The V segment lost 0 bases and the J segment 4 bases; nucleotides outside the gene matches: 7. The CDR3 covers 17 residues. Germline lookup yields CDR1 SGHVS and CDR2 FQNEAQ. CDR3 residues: CASSLAQGQGPNQPQHF. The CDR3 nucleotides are TGTGCCAGCAGCTTAGCGCAGGGACAGGGACCAAATCAGCCCCAGCATTTT.

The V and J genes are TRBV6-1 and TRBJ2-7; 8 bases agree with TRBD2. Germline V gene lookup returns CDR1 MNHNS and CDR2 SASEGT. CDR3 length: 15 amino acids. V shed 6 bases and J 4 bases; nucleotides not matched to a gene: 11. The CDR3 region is CASRSTGTRFYEQYF. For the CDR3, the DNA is TGTGCCAGCAGAAGTACCGGGACTAGGTTTTACGAGCAGTACTTC.

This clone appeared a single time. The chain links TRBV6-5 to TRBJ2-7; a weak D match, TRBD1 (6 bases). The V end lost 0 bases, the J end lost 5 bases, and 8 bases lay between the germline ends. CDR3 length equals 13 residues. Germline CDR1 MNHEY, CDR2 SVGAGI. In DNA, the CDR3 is TGTGCCAGCAGTTACTCTTGGGACAACGAGCAGTACTTC. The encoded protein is CASSYSWDNEQYF.

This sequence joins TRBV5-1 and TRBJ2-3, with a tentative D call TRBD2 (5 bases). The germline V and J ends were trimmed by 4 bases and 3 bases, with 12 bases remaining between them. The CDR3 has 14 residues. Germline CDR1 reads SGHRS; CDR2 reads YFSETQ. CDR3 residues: CASSPWTGTDTQYF. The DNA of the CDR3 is TGCGCCAGCAGCCCTTGGACGGGAACAGATACGCAGTATTTT.

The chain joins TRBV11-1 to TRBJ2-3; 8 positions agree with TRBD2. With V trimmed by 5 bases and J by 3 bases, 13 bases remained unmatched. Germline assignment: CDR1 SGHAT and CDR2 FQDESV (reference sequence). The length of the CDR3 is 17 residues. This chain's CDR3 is CASSQSRGGRDTDTQYF. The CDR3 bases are TGTGCCAGCAGCCAAAGCCGGGGGGGCCGAGATACAGATACGCAGTATTTT.